This TCR beta chain was captured in a study of T-cell memory formation after mild COVID-19. Notes on the study in general: Pre-infection memory showed some responding clones, and this suggested that cross-reactive memory joined. Second-wave clones that peaked on day 37 lacked confirmed SARS-CoV-2 specificity.

CDR1 is SEHNR, CDR2 FQNEAQ, per germline (reference sequence). With 6 bases clipped from V and 3 bases from J, the junction kept 6 bases outside the gene matches. The CDR3 covers 15 residues. cDNA libraries for TCR alpha and TCR beta, carrying sample barcodes and UMIs, came from 5'RACE with constant-segment primers. TCRdb reprocessed the 5' RACE reads with MiXCR, giving one entry per CDR3 protein. The sample holds a few hundred thousand distinct CDR3 sequences, roughly 21% seen once. This clonotype was detected a few times. No antigen is known for it. The TCR comes from an adult woman who had mild COVID-19 (a few samples of this study predate the infection). Cell type and time point are not known. V and J are TRBV7-9 and TRBJ2-1; 9 bases are a match to TRBD1. Input material: PBMCs or a T cell subset sorted from them (not recorded which). The CDR3 coding sequence is TGTGCCAGCAGACCCGGGACAGGGTACTACAATGAGCAGTTCTTC. Residues: CASRPGTGYYNEQFF.